This paragraph covers one T cell receptor beta chain sequence. The data were taken from a study of shared clonotypes between healthy human individuals. The CDR3 extends over 15 amino acids. Germline V gene data show CDR1 as MGHRA and CDR2 as YSYEKL. V dropped 4 bases and J dropped 0 bases, with 12 bases sitting between them. The assay was immunoSEQ multiplex PCR, and TCRdb's table has in-frame clones only and misses some. The sample holds about 680,000 clones, under 80% seen once. The rearrangement links TRBV4-1 to TRBJ2-5; D may be TRBD1 (6 bases). Input material: memory CD4+ T cells sorted from blood. Indicated subset: CD45RA-negative fraction. The origin of this receptor is a woman younger than 45 in good health. Written as DNA, the CDR3 is TGCGCCAGCAGCCGGATGACAGGTTACCAAGAGACCCAGTACTTC. Translating gives CASSRMTGYQETQYF.